This T cell receptor (beta chain) emerged from a study of cytomegalovirus exposure and HLA in healthy donors. Study-wide background: Early release data held about 85 million unique TCRs from HLA-typed donors. Study-level findings and limits: Immune exposure information available was restricted to CMV serostatus. In an earlier analysis, most TCR beta V segments were productive about 87% or about 30% of the time. Rates of TCR association differed by HLA locus in a later analysis, with DRB1 highest and HLA-C lowest.

Primers for the PCR totalled 60 Vbeta and 13 Jbeta. Clones were sequenced by immunoSEQ multiplex PCR, and TCRdb holds only the in-frame ones, with some missing. This table lists 200,000 to 250,000 clones. Concerning this clone: Its matching antigen is unknown.

The CDR3 contains 19 residues. The sequence came from a girl aged 2 to 10 in good health and CMV-seropositive. The chain combines TRBV21-1 with TRBJ2-1; TRBD2 is the table's D call, not checked against the DNA. TRBV21-1 constitutes a pseudogene. Sample: PBMCs. The CDR3 is CASSKGLALWISSYNEQFF. CDR3 DNA sequence: TGTGCCAGCAGCAAGGGACTAGCCCTGTGGATTAGCTCCTACAATGAGCAGTTCTTC.